The entry below gives a single TCR beta chain sequence along with its context. Original handling: For nucleated cells, counts were estimated from reference gene primer amplification. Assay used: immunoSEQ multiplex PCR; TCRdb lists only in-frame clones, some missing. V and J calls and clone size are copied from that table; D and trimming were computed from the DNA. The sample holds 130,000 to 150,000 clones; around 79% are singletons and the top ten take 4.5% to 5%. Germline-derived CDR1 and CDR2 are MNHEY and SVGEGT. The V gene end was trimmed by 6 bases and the J gene end by 10 bases; junction bases not matched to a gene: 6. The CDR3 consists of 13 residues. This record comes from a study of blood T cell repertoires in COVID-19. Study in general: Italy, Spain and the United States were the sources of the convalescent and acute COVID-19 samples. The cDNA or gDNA used as material had been derived from T cells, B-cell-depleted T cells, or PBMCs.

What was sequenced was peripheral blood. This TCR was sampled from a woman in her 70s with COVID-19, enrolled during active disease. This chain links TRBV6-2 or TRBV6-3 with TRBJ1-6, with 7 positions matching TRBD1. DNA for the CDR3: TGTGCCAGCAGCCGGGACAGCGGATCACCCCTCCACTTT. This codes for CASSRDSGSPLHF.